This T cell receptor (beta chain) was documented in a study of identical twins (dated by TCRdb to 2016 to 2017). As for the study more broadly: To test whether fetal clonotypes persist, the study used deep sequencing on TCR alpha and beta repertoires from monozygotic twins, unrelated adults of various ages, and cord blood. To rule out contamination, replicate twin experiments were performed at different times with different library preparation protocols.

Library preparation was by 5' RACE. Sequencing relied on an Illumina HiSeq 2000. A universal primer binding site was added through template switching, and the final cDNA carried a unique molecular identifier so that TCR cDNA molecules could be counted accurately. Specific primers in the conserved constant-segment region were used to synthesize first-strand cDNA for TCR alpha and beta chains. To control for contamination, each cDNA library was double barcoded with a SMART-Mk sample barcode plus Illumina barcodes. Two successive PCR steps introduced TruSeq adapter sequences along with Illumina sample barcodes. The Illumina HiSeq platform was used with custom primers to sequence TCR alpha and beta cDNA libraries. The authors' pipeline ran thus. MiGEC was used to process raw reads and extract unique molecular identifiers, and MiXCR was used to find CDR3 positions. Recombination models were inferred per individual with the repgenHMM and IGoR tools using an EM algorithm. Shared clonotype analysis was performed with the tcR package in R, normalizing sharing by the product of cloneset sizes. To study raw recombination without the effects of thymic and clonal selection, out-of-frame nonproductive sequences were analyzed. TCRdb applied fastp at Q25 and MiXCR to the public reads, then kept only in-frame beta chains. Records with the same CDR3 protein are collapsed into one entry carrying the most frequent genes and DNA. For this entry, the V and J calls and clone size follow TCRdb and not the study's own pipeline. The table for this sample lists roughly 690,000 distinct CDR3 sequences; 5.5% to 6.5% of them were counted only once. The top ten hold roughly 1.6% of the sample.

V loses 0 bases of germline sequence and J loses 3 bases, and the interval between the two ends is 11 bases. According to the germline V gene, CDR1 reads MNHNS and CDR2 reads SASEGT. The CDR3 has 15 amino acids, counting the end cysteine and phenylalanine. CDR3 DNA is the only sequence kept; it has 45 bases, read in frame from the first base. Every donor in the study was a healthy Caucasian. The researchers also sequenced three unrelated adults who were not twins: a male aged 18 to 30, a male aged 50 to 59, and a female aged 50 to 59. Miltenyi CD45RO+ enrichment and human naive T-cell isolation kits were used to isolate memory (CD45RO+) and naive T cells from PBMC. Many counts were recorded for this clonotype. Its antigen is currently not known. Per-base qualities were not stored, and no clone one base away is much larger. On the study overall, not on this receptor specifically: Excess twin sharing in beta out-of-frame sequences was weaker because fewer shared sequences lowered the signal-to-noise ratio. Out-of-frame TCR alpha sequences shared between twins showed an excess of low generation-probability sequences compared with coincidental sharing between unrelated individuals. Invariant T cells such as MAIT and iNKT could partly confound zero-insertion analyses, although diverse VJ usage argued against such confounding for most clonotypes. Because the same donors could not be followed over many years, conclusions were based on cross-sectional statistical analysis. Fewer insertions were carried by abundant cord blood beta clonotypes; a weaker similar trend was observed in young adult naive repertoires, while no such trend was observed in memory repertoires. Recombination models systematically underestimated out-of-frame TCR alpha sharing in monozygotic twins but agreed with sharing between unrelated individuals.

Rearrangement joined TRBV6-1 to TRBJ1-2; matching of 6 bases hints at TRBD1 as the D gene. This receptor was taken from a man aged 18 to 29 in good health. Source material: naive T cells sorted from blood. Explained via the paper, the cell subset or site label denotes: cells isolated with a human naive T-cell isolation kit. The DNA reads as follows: TGTGCCAGCAGTGAAGCGCGGGGGCGCGACTATGGCTACACCTTC. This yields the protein CASSEARGRDYGYTF.